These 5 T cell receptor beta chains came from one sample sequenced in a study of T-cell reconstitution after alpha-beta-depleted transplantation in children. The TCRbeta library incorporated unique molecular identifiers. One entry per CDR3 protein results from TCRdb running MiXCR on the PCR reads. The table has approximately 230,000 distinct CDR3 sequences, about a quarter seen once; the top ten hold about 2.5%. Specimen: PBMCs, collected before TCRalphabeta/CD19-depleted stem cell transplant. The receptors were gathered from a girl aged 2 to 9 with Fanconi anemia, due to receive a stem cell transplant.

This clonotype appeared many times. CDR3 region: CASNPDSSYEQYF. The DNA of the CDR3 is TGTGCCAGCAACCCGGACAGCTCCTACGAGCAGTACTTC. V usage is TRBV12-3 or TRBV12-4 and J usage is TRBJ2-7; a possible D gene is TRBD1 (6 bases). The CDR3 runs to 13 residues. With 7 bases removed from V and 0 bases from J, the gap between germline ends came to 10 bases.

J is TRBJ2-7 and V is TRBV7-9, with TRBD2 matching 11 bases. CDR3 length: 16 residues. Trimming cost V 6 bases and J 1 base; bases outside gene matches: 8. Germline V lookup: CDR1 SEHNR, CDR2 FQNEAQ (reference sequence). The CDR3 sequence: CASRPPGLADSYEQYF. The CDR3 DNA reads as TGTGCCAGCAGGCCTCCGGGACTAGCGGATTCCTACGAGCAGTACTTC.

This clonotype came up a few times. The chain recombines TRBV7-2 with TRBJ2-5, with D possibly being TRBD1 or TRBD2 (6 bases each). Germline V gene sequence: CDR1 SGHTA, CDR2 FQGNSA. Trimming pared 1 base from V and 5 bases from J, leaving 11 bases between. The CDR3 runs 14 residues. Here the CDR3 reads CASSLGGAAETQYF. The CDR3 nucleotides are TGTGCCAGCAGCTTAGGGGGGGCCGCCGAGACCCAGTACTTC.

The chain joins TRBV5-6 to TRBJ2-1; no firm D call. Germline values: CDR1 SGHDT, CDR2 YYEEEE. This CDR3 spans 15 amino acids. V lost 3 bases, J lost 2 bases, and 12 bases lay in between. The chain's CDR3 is CASSSILKAYNEQFF. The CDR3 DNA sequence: TGTGCCAGCAGCTCGATTCTCAAAGCCTACAATGAGCAGTTCTTC.

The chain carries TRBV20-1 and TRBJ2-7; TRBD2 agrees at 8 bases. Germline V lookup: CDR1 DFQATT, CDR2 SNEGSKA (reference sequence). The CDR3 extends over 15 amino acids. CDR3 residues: CSAALFSGIYYEQYF. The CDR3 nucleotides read TGCAGCGCAGCTCTATTTAGCGGGATCTACTACGAGCAGTACTTC.